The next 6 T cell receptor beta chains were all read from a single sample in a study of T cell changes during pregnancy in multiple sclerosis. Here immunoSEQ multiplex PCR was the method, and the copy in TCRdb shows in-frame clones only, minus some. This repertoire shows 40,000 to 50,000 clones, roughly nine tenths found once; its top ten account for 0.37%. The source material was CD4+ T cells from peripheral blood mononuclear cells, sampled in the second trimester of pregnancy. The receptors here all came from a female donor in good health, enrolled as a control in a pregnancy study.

The DNA of the CDR3 is TGTGCCAGCAGCTTAGCCAGCGGGGGGCCAGATACGCAGTATTTT. The encoded protein is CASSLASGGPDTQYF. V gene TRBV7-9 combines with J gene TRBJ2-3, with 9 bases identical to TRBD2. This CDR3 has 15 amino acids. Germline CDR1 SEHNR, CDR2 FQNEAQ (reference sequence). With 0 bases clipped from V and 4 bases from J, the junction kept 2 bases outside the gene matches.

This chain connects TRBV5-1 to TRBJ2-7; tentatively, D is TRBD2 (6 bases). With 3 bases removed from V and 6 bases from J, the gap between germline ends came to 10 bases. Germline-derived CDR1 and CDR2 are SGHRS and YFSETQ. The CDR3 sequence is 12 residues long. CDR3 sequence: CASSSGGSEQYF. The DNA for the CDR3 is TGCGCCAGCAGCTCCGGGGGAAGCGAGCAGTACTTC.

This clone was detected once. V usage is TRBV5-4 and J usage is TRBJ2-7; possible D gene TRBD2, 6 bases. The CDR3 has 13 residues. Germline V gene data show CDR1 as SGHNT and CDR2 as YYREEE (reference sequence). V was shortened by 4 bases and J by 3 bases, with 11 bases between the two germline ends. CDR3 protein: CASSRGTRYEQYF. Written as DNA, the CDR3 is TGTGCCAGCAGCCGTGGGACTCGCTACGAGCAGTACTTC. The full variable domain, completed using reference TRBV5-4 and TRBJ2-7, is ETGVTQSPTHLIKTRGQQVTLRCSSQSGHNTVSWYQQALGQGPQFIFQYYREEENGRGNFPPRFSGLQFPNYSSELNVNALELDDSALYLCASSRGTRYEQYFGPGTRLTVT.

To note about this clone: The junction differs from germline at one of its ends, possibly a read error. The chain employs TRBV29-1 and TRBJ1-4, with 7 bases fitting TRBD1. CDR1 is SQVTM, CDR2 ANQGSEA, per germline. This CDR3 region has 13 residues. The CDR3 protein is CSVEGRGNEKLFF. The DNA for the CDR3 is TGCAGCGTCGAAGGCAGGGGGAACGAAAAACTGTTTTTT.

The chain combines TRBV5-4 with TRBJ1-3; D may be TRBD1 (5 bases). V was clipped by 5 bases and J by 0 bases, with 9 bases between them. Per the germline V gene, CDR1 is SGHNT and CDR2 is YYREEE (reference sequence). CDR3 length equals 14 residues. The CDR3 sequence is CASSFRDSGNTIYF. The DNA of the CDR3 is TGTGCCAGCAGTTTCAGGGACTCTGGAAACACCATATATTTT.

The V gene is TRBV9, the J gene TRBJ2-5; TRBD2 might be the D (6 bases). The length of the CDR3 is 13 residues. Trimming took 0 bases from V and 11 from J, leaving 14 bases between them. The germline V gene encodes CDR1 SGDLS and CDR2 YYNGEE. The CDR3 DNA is TGTGCCAGCAGCGTAGCTACGCGGGACCCGCAGTACTTC. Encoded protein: CASSVATRDPQYF.